This T cell receptor (beta chain) was documented in a study of identical twins. Study results and caveats: Within monozygotic twins, out-of-frame TCR alpha sharing was underestimated by the models.

TCRdb reanalysed the 5' RACE reads using MiXCR and keeps one entry per CDR3 protein. The data contain some 660,000 distinct CDR3 sequences, approximately 9% of them singletons. This clonotype was observed a handful of times. Antigen: not known. A further study also used this sample, focusing on yellow fever vaccine responses in identical twins.

Sequencing used PBMCs. The origin of this receptor is a young woman in good health.

CDR3 coding DNA: TGCAGCGTTGTCCCCGGGAATGAAGAGACCCAGTACTTC. As protein: CSVVPGNEETQYF. The V gene is TRBV29-1, the J gene TRBJ2-5, with a weak D call TRBD2 (5 bases). Germline lookup yields CDR1 SQVTM and CDR2 ANQGSEA. The germline V and J ends were trimmed by 4 bases and 3 bases, with 12 bases remaining between them. The CDR3 has 13 amino acids.